The rows below give T cell receptor beta chains drawn from one sample of a study of OX40 agonist ivuxolimab in advanced cancers. The assay was immunoSEQ multiplex PCR, and TCRdb's table has in-frame clones only and misses some. The sample includes 13,000 or so clones, 60% to 85% of them seen just once. This specimen consisted of CD4+ or CD8+ T cells sorted from blood, obtained in a trial of the OX40 agonist ivuxolimab. These receptors were taken from an adult with an advanced solid tumor such as melanoma, head and neck, liver or kidney cancer. The CDR3 runs from the conserved cysteine through the conserved F or W. D genes are given only for firm matches. Clone size is shown for a subset of rows, as once, few, many or a class of expanded clone.

cdr3_nt: TGTGCCAGCAGTGCTAGCGGGGGGGCGACAGATACGCAGTATTTT
cdr3_aa: CASSASGGATDTQYF
d_call: TRBD2
j_call: TRBJ2-3
clone_size: NA
v_call: TRBV6-4

cdr3_nt: TGTGCCAGCATCGAGAACAGGGCATTGAACGAGCAGTACTTC
cdr3_aa: CASIENRALNEQYF
d_call: NA
j_call: TRBJ2-7
clone_size: NA
v_call: TRBV2

cdr3_nt: TGCGCCAGCAGCCAAGACCAACCCGGGGTGTCCTACAATGAGCAGTTCTTC
cdr3_aa: CASSQDQPGVSYNEQFF
d_call: NA
j_call: TRBJ2-1
clone_size: NA
v_call: TRBV4-1

cdr3_nt: TGTGCCAGCAGCGAATGGGGGCAGCCCTATGGCTACACCTTC
cdr3_aa: CASSEWGQPYGYTF
d_call: NA
j_call: TRBJ1-2
clone_size: NA
v_call: TRBV5-6

cdr3_nt: TGTGCAAGTCGCCCCCCCCCGGGACTAGCGGGGGGATCGTACGGTAATGAGCAGTTCTTC
cdr3_aa: CASRPPPGLAGGSYGNEQFF
d_call: NA
j_call: TRBJ2-1
clone_size: NA
v_call: TRBV12-2

cdr3_nt: TGTGCCAGCACTCTCTCATGGCGAGATTACTATAATTCACCCCTCCACTTT
cdr3_aa: CASTLSWRDYYNSPLHF
d_call: NA
j_call: TRBJ1-6
clone_size: NA
v_call: TRBV2

cdr3_nt: TGTGCCAGCAGCTTAGCAGGGGAGGGCTACACCTTC
cdr3_aa: CASSLAGEGYTF
d_call: NA
j_call: TRBJ1-2
clone_size: once
v_call: TRBV13

cdr3_nt: TGTGCCAGCAGCTTAGGTGGACAGCCGCAGTACTTC
cdr3_aa: CASSLGGQPQYF
d_call: NA
j_call: TRBJ2-7
clone_size: NA
v_call: TRBV7-9

cdr3_nt: TGTGCCAGCAGCACCCGGACAGGGAACTATGGCTACACCTTC
cdr3_aa: CASSTRTGNYGYTF
d_call: TRBD1
j_call: TRBJ1-2
clone_size: NA
v_call: TRBV9

cdr3_nt: TGTGCCAGCAGCTTAGCTTCCCTCTCCTACGAGCAGTACTTC
cdr3_aa: CASSLASLSYEQYF
d_call: NA
j_call: TRBJ2-7
clone_size: once
v_call: TRBV7-8

cdr3_nt: TGTGCCAGCACCAAGGACAGGGCGGGGGCCGGGGAGCTGTTTTTT
cdr3_aa: CASTKDRAGAGELFF
d_call: NA
j_call: TRBJ2-2
clone_size: NA
v_call: TRBV5-4

cdr3_nt: TGTGCCAGCAGCTCCTACAGCACAGATACGCAGTATTTT
cdr3_aa: CASSSYSTDTQYF
d_call: NA
j_call: TRBJ2-3
clone_size: NA
v_call: TRBV7-6

cdr3_nt: TGTGCCTGGAGTCAAACAGGATTTAGCAATCAGCCCCAGCATTTT
cdr3_aa: CAWSQTGFSNQPQHF
d_call: NA
j_call: TRBJ1-5
clone_size: NA
v_call: TRBV30

cdr3_nt: TGCAGCGTTGAAGAGACTAGCGGGGAGTATCGCTCCTACAATGAGCAGTTCTTC
cdr3_aa: CSVEETSGEYRSYNEQFF
d_call: TRBD2
j_call: TRBJ2-1
clone_size: NA
v_call: TRBV29-1

cdr3_nt: TGCGCCAGCAGCCAAAGTTCGGGTGTGGATGAAGCTTTCTTT
cdr3_aa: CASSQSSGVDEAFF
d_call: NA
j_call: TRBJ1-1
clone_size: once
v_call: TRBV4-3

cdr3_nt: TGCGCCAGCAGCCAAGTTGTCGCAGGATACGAGCAGTACTTC
cdr3_aa: CASSQVVAGYEQYF
d_call: NA
j_call: TRBJ2-7
clone_size: medium-sized
v_call: TRBV4-3

cdr3_nt: TGTGCCAGCAGCTCCGGGACTAGAGGGGACGAGCAGTACTTC
cdr3_aa: CASSSGTRGDEQYF
d_call: TRBD2
j_call: TRBJ2-7
clone_size: NA
v_call: TRBV7-3

cdr3_nt: TGTGCCAGCAGCGATAGCGGGGGGGCGGTCGATGAGCAGTTCTTC
cdr3_aa: CASSDSGGAVDEQFF
d_call: TRBD2
j_call: TRBJ2-1
clone_size: NA
v_call: TRBV7-6

cdr3_nt: TGTGCCAGCAGACACAAAGACCCCCCTAGTAGAGAGACCCAGTACTTC
cdr3_aa: CASRHKDPPSRETQYF
d_call: NA
j_call: TRBJ2-5
clone_size: few
v_call: TRBV7-9

cdr3_nt: TGTGCCAGCAGCTTACCCTCACACGATGAGCAGTTCTTC
cdr3_aa: CASSLPSHDEQFF
d_call: NA
j_call: TRBJ2-1
clone_size: NA
v_call: TRBV11-3

cdr3_nt: TGTGCCAGCAGCTTGTCTCCAGACTTGAACACTGAAGCTTTCTTT
cdr3_aa: CASSLSPDLNTEAFF
d_call: NA
j_call: TRBJ1-1
clone_size: NA
v_call: TRBV5-4

cdr3_nt: TGTGCCAGCAGCGTCGACAGGGAAGATACGCAGTATTTT
cdr3_aa: CASSVDREDTQYF
d_call: TRBD1
j_call: TRBJ2-3
clone_size: NA
v_call: TRBV9

cdr3_nt: TGTGCCAGTAGTATAGAGGACACTGAAGCTTTCTTT
cdr3_aa: CASSIEDTEAFF
d_call: NA
j_call: TRBJ1-1
clone_size: few
v_call: TRBV19

cdr3_nt: TGTGCCAGCAGCCAAAGGTGGGCGGAGATGAACACTGAAGCTTTCTTT
cdr3_aa: CASSQRWAEMNTEAFF
d_call: NA
j_call: TRBJ1-1
clone_size: few
v_call: TRBV4-2

cdr3_nt: TGTGCCAGCAGTTTATCGTGGGGGAGAGGGGTACCACAGGATGAGCAGTTCTTC
cdr3_aa: CASSLSWGRGVPQDEQFF
d_call: NA
j_call: TRBJ2-1
clone_size: once
v_call: TRBV27

cdr3_nt: TGTGCCAGTAGACAGGGGGCATTGAGAACTAATGAAAAACTGTTTTTT
cdr3_aa: CASRQGALRTNEKLFF
d_call: TRBD1
j_call: TRBJ1-4
clone_size: few
v_call: TRBV19

cdr3_nt: TGTGCCAGCAGGGGGGGACCGGCGGCACAAGAGACCCAGTACTTC
cdr3_aa: CASRGGPAAQETQYF
d_call: NA
j_call: TRBJ2-5
clone_size: NA
v_call: TRBV7-2

cdr3_nt: TGTGCCATCAGTGGTGATGGGGCCGAGCAGTACTTC
cdr3_aa: CAISGDGAEQYF
d_call: NA
j_call: TRBJ2-7
clone_size: once
v_call: TRBV10-3

cdr3_nt: TGCGCCAGCAGCCCCCGGGATCGGGGAAGGTGGTACGAGCAGTACTTC
cdr3_aa: CASSPRDRGRWYEQYF
d_call: NA
j_call: TRBJ2-7
clone_size: NA
v_call: TRBV5-1

cdr3_nt: TGTGCCAGCAGCCCTTGGACAGGGGACATCCAAGAGACCCAGTACTTC
cdr3_aa: CASSPWTGDIQETQYF
d_call: TRBD1
j_call: TRBJ2-5
clone_size: NA
v_call: TRBV7-9

cdr3_nt: TGTGCCAGCCGAGGCTGGGACGATAACACTGAAGCTTTCTTT
cdr3_aa: CASRGWDDNTEAFF
d_call: NA
j_call: TRBJ1-1
clone_size: NA
v_call: TRBV7-6

cdr3_nt: TGCGCCAGCAGCCACCGACAGGGAGGCGGAAGCTCTGGGGCCAACGTCCTGACTTTC
cdr3_aa: CASSHRQGGGSSGANVLTF
d_call: NA
j_call: TRBJ2-6
clone_size: NA
v_call: TRBV4-1

cdr3_nt: TGCGCCAGCAGCCAATCCGGGACGCCTAGCACAGATACGCAGTATTTT
cdr3_aa: CASSQSGTPSTDTQYF
d_call: NA
j_call: TRBJ2-3
clone_size: few
v_call: TRBV4-1

cdr3_nt: TGTGCCAGCAGTGAAGAGCGGGGCCTGGGCTATGAGCAGTTCTTC
cdr3_aa: CASSEERGLGYEQFF
d_call: TRBD2
j_call: TRBJ2-1
clone_size: once
v_call: TRBV6-1

cdr3_nt: TGCGCCAGCAGCCAAGGGGCCGGGACAGGGTACGAGCAGTACTTC
cdr3_aa: CASSQGAGTGYEQYF
d_call: TRBD1
j_call: TRBJ2-7
clone_size: NA
v_call: TRBV4-3

cdr3_nt: TGTGCCAGCGGTAGGACAGCCAGAAACAATGAGCAGTTCTTC
cdr3_aa: CASGRTARNNEQFF
d_call: NA
j_call: TRBJ2-1
clone_size: medium-sized
v_call: TRBV5-4

cdr3_nt: TGTGCCAGCACCTCCGGGACAGGGGTCTCCGAGCAGTACTTC
cdr3_aa: CASTSGTGVSEQYF
d_call: TRBD1
j_call: TRBJ2-7
clone_size: NA
v_call: TRBV7-9

cdr3_nt: TGCGCCAGCAGCCAAGATTTTAAGGGGCCTGAAGCTTTCTTT
cdr3_aa: CASSQDFKGPEAFF
d_call: NA
j_call: TRBJ1-1
clone_size: NA
v_call: TRBV4-1

cdr3_nt: TGTGCCAGCAGGGGGCCGGGACTAGCCTACGAGCAGTACTTC
cdr3_aa: CASRGPGLAYEQYF
d_call: TRBD2
j_call: TRBJ2-7
clone_size: NA
v_call: TRBV27

cdr3_nt: TGTGCCAGCAGCTTAGGATCTAGCACAGATACGCAGTATTTT
cdr3_aa: CASSLGSSTDTQYF
d_call: NA
j_call: TRBJ2-3
clone_size: NA
v_call: TRBV7-3

cdr3_nt: TGTGCCAGCAGAACCGGGGGGAACACTGAAGCTTTCTTT
cdr3_aa: CASRTGGNTEAFF
d_call: NA
j_call: TRBJ1-1
clone_size: NA
v_call: TRBV5-4